The clone carrying this TCR beta chain was detected a few times. This record comes from a study of regulatory T cells in long-lasting Graves disease. Across the study: The term persistent Graves' disease signified upward of 5 years on antithyroid drugs with positive TSH receptor antibodies.

Relying on iRepertoire HTBI primers and Arm-PCR of CDR3 regions, the team built TCR beta libraries. Via MiXCR, TCRdb re-called the multiplex PCR reads, giving one row per CDR3 protein. The profile shows more than 300,000 distinct CDR3 sequences, approximately 23% of them singletons. V shed 7 bases and J shed 0 bases, with 9 bases lying between them. This CDR3 has 13 residues. CDR1 is SQVTM, CDR2 ANQGSEA, per germline. Time point meaning: persistent/refractory GD, antithyroid drugs over 5 years with positive TRAb. TCR sequences were obtained from RNA taken from PBMCs. The material was peripheral blood mononuclear cells (PBMCs), obtained when the disease was refractory, from a patient treated with antithyroid drugs. J is TRBJ2-2 and V is TRBV29-1; no clear D. This clonotype was sampled from a woman aged 40 to 50 with Graves disease. CDR3 in amino acids: CSAVDANTGELFF. The DNA for the CDR3 is TGCAGCGCAGTTGACGCGAACACCGGGGAGCTGTTTTTT.